This T cell receptor beta chain was obtained from a study of cytomegalovirus exposure and HLA in healthy donors. Study-wide findings and caveats: Trimming of TCR beta V- and J-genes showed a link, identified in a later analysis, to a missense DCLRE1C variant. The Asian-associated ancestry cluster reportedly had fewer N-insertions than the roughly 720-donor mean in a later analysis.

This clone was seen only once. The antigen is not known. The primer mix had 60 Vbeta and 13 Jbeta primers. Original processing methods: Among the unique TCR beta chains that a later analysis counted, roughly 80 million in all, about 11 million were shared. The protocol was immunoSEQ multiplex PCR, while the TCRdb copy is restricted to in-frame clones and leaves out a portion. V and J calls and clone size are those listed in that table; D and trimming were worked out from the DNA. The table shows about 140,000 clones, with roughly three quarters occurring only once. J gave up 5 bases and V 1 base, and 10 bases lay outside the gene matches. This CDR3 has 17 amino acids. In germline, CDR1 is MNHNS, CDR2 SASEGT.

The receptor was derived from a man aged 25-45 years in good health and CMV-seronegative. The chain couples TRBV6-1 to TRBJ2-5, with 10 bases that match TRBD2. Sequenced: PBMCs. CDR3 sequence reads: CASSEGRAGGPWETQYF. The CDR3 bases are TGTGCCAGCAGTGAAGGGAGAGCGGGAGGGCCCTGGGAGACCCAGTACTTC.